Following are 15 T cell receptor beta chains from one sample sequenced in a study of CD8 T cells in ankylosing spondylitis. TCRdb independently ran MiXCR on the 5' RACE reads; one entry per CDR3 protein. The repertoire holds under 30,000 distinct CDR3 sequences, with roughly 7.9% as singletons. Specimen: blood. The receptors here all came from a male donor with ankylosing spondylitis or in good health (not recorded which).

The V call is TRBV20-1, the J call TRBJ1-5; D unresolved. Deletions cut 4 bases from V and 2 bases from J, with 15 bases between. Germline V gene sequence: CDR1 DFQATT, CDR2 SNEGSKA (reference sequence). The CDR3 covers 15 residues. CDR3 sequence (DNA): TGCAGTGCTATGGCAGCTATGCATGGCAATCAGCCCCAGCATTTT. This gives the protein CSAMAAMHGNQPQHF.

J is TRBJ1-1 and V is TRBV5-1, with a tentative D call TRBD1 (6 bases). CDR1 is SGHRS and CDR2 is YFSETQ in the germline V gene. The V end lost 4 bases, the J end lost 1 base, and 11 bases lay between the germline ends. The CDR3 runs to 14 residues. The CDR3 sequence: CASSRTQGNTEAFF. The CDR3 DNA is TGCGCCAGCAGCCGGACACAGGGGAACACTGAAGCTTTCTTT. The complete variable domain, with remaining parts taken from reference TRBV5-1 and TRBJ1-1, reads KAGVTQTPRYLIKTRGQQVTLSCSPISGHRSVSWYQQTPGQGLQFLFEYFSETQRNKGNFPGRFSGRQFSNSRSEMNVSTLELGDSALYLCASSRTQGNTEAFFGQGTRLTVV.

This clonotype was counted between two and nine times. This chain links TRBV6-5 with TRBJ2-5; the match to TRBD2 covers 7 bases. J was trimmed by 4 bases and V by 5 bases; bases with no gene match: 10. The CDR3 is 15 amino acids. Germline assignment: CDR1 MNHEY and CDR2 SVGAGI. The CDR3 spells CASSPRPGEGETQYF. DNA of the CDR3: TGTGCCAGCAGTCCGCGTCCGGGGGAGGGAGAGACCCAGTACTTC.

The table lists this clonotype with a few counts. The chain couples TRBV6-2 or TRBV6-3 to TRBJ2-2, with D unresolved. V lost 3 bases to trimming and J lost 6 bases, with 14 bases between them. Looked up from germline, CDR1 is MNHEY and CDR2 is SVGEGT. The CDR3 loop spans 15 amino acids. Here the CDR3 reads CASSYFSVSSGELFF. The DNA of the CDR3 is TGTGCCAGCAGTTATTTTTCTGTCTCCTCCGGGGAGCTGTTTTTT.

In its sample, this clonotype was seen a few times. For the CDR3, the DNA is TGCAGTGCTAGTGAAAGCACAGATACGCAGTATTTT. Translating gives CSASESTDTQYF. The chain has TRBV20-1 and TRBJ2-3; D remains ambiguous. Trimming shortened V by 3 bases and J by 0 bases, and 4 bases separated the two germline ends. The CDR3 has 12 amino acids. Looked up from germline, CDR1 is DFQATT and CDR2 is SNEGSKA (reference sequence).

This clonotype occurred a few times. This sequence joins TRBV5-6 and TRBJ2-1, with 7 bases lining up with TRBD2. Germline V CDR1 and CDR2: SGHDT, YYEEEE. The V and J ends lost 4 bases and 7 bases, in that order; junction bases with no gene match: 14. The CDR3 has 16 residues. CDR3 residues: CASSLRVGGRINEQFF. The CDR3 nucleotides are TGTGCCAGCAGCCTGAGGGTCGGCGGGAGAATTAATGAGCAGTTCTTC.

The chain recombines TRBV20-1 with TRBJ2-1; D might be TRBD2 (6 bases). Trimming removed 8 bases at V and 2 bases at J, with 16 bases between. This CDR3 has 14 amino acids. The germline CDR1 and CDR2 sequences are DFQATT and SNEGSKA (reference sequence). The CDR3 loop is CSSPRRDAYNEQFF. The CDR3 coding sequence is TGCAGTTCCCCCAGGCGGGACGCCTACAATGAGCAGTTCTTC.

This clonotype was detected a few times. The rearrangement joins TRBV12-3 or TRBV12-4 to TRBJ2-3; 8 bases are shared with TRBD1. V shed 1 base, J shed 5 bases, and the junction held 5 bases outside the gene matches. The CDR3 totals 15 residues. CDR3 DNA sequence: TGTGCCAGCAGTTTAGTGGCAGGGGGCTTAGATACGCAGTATTTT. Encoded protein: CASSLVAGGLDTQYF.

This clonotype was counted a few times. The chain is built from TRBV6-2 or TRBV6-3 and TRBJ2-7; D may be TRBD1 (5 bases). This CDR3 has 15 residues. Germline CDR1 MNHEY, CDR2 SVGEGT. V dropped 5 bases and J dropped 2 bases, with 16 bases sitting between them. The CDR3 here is CASSDPRTLAYEQYV. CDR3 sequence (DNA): TGTGCCAGCAGTGATCCCCGGACATTGGCCTACGAGCAGTACGTC.

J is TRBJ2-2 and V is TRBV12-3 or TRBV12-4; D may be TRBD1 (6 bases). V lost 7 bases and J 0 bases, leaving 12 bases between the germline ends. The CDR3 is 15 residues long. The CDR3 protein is CASTRQASNTGELFF. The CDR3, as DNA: TGTGCCAGCACCCGACAGGCTTCGAACACCGGGGAGCTGTTTTTT.

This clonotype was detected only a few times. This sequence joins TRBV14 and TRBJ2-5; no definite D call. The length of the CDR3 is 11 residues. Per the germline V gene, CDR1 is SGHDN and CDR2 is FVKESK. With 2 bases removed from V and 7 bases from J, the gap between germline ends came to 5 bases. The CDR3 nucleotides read TGTGCCAGCAGCCAAAAGGGGACCCAGTACTTC. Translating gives CASSQKGTQYF.

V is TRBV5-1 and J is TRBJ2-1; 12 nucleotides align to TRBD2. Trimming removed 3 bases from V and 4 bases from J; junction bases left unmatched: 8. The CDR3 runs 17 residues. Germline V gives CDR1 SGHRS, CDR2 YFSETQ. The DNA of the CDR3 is TGCGCCAGCAGCTCCTTACTGACTAGCGGGGGTTACAATGAGCAGTTCTTC. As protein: CASSSLLTSGGYNEQFF.

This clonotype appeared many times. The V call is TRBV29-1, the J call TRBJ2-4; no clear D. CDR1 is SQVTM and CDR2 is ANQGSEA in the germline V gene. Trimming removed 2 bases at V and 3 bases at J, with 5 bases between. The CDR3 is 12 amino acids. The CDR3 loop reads CSVEPSKNIQYF. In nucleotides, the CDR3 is TGCAGCGTTGAACCGAGCAAAAACATTCAGTACTTC.

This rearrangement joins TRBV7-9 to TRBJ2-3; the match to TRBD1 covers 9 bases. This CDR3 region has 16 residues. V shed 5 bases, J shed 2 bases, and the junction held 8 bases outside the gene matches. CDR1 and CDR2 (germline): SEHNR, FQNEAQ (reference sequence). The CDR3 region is CASSAGTGKNTDTQYF. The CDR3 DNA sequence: TGTGCCAGCAGCGCCGGGACAGGGAAGAACACAGATACGCAGTATTTT.

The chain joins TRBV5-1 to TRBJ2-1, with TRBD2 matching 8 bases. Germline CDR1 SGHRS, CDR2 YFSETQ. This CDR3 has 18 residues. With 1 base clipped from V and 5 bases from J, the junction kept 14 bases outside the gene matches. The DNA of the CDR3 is TGCGCCAGCAGCTTGTCTACGGGAACCGGGACTAGGAACAATGAGCAGTTCTTC. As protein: CASSLSTGTGTRNNEQFF.